One sample yielded the 3 T cell receptor beta chains listed below, sequenced in a study of T cell repertoires in cytomegalovirus infection. Their recognized antigens are unknown. In TCRdb, the reads were re-called with MiXCR into one record per CDR3 protein. The sample holds under 450,000 distinct CDR3 sequences; about 34% are singletons and the top ten take approximately 15%. The material was cultured PBMCs, obtained from culture after CMV antigen stimulation. The receptors were sampled from a human donor in good health (CMV status not recorded). Some clones in this sample may be carry-over from other donors' samples.

In this sample, this clonotype turned up once. The chain joins TRBV7-8 to TRBJ2-1; 13 positions agree with TRBD2. The CDR3 consists of 16 residues. Trimming at V came to 1 base and at J to 8 bases, leaving 5 bases not matched to a gene. In germline, CDR1 is SGHVS, CDR2 FQNEAQ. The CDR3 loop reads CASSLDGTSGIHEQFF. In nucleotides, the CDR3 is TGTGCCAGCAGCTTAGACGGGACTAGCGGGATTCATGAGCAGTTCTTC.

The V gene is TRBV10-1, the J gene TRBJ2-1; TRBD2 agrees at 7 bases. Germline trimming cut 6 bases from V and 8 bases from J; bases unmatched to any gene: 16. In germline, CDR1 is WNHNN, CDR2 SYGVQD (reference sequence). This CDR3 comprises 16 residues. The CDR3 region is CASSRTRYVSGDEQFF. The CDR3 DNA follows: TGCGCCAGCAGCAGGACTAGGTATGTTTCAGGCGATGAGCAGTTCTTC.

In its sample, this clonotype is medium-sized. This chain links TRBV7-2 with TRBJ1-6, with TRBD1 matching 10 bases. The V gene's germline CDR1 is SGHTA and CDR2 FQGNSA. With V trimmed by 6 bases and J by 10 bases, 9 bases remained unmatched. There are 15 residues in the CDR3. CDR3 loop: CASRPGTGEYSPLHF. The DNA for the CDR3 is TGTGCCAGCAGACCCGGGACAGGGGAGTACTCACCCCTCCACTTT.